Each of the 13 T cell receptor beta chains below was sequenced from the same sample in a study of T cell changes during pregnancy in multiple sclerosis. TCRdb keeps only in-frame clones here, not all; method: immunoSEQ multiplex PCR. The data hold under 50,000 clones, with roughly 89% observed a single time. The sequences come from CD4+ T cells from peripheral blood mononuclear cells, collected in the first trimester of pregnancy. The source of these receptors is a female donor with multiple sclerosis, enrolled in a pregnancy study.

The chain has TRBV2 and TRBJ1-2; perhaps TRBD1 as D (6 bases). The CDR3 contains 17 residues. Trimming left V 4 bases short and J 4 bases short, with 22 bases between. CDR1 SNHLY and CDR2 FYNNEI come from the germline V gene. CDR3 loop: CASSARTSGGPGYGYTF. CDR3 in DNA: TGTGCCAGCAGTGCAAGAACGAGCGGGGGCCCGGGCTATGGCTACACCTTC.

V is TRBV7-8 and J is TRBJ2-1; 10 nucleotides line up with TRBD2. V gave up 2 bases and J gave up 5 bases; unmatched junction bases: 3. The CDR3 spans 15 residues. The germline V gene encodes CDR1 SGHVS and CDR2 FQNEAQ. For the CDR3, the DNA is TGTGCCAGCAGCTTAACTAGCGGGGTGAACAATGAGCAGTTCTTC. As protein: CASSLTSGVNNEQFF.

V and J are TRBV7-9 and TRBJ1-4; the D gene is possibly TRBD1 (6 bases). The CDR3 loop spans 12 amino acids. Germline CDR1 reads SEHNR; CDR2 reads FQNEAQ (reference sequence). Trimming cost V 6 bases and J 8 bases, with 10 bases left between them. CDR3 coding DNA: TGTGCCAGCAGGGGGACAAACGAAAAACTGTTTTTT. Its protein product is CASRGTNEKLFF.

This clone was picked up one time. The rearrangement uses TRBV28 and TRBJ1-5, with D possibly being TRBD1 (5 bases). V dropped 4 bases and J dropped 5 bases, with 12 bases sitting between them. This CDR3 region has 14 residues. Germline lookup yields CDR1 MDHEN and CDR2 SYDVKM. The DNA of the CDR3 is TGTGCCAGCAGTTGGGGCTTGTGGGATCAGCCCCAGCATTTT. Protein product: CASSWGLWDQPQHF.

V and J are TRBV2 and TRBJ1-4; no clear D gene. V gave up 6 bases and J gave up 3 bases, with 8 bases separating them. There are 13 residues in the CDR3. Germline CDR1 and CDR2: SNHLY and FYNNEI. The CDR3 DNA follows: TGTGCCAGCAGGTGGCGGGCTAATGAAAAACTGTTTTTT. Amino acids: CASRWRANEKLFF. Full variable domain (rest looked up from reference TRBV2 and TRBJ1-4): EPEVTQTPSHQVTQMGQEVILRCVPISNHLYFYWYRQILGQKVEFLVSFYNNEISEKSEIFDDQFSVERPDGSNFTLKIRSTKLEDSAMYFCASRWRANEKLFFGSGTQLSVL.

The chain employs TRBV7-2 and TRBJ1-4; tentative D call: TRBD1 (6 bases). V was clipped by 5 bases and J by 6 bases, with 13 bases between them. The CDR3 is 14 amino acids. The germline V gene encodes CDR1 SGHTA and CDR2 FQGNSA. In nucleotides, the CDR3 is TGTGCCAGCAGCAAACAGGGCTGGGATGAAAAACTGTTTTTT. It codes for CASSKQGWDEKLFF.

In DNA, the CDR3 is TGTGCCAGCAGCCAACACGTCGGGACAGGCGATTTAGAGACCCAGTACTTC. As protein: CASSQHVGTGDLETQYF. The chain uses TRBV14 and TRBJ2-5, with 8 bases fitting TRBD1. The germline V gene encodes CDR1 SGHDN and CDR2 FVKESK. This CDR3 is 17 amino acids long. J lost 4 bases, V lost 2 bases, and 12 bases had no gene match.

V and J are TRBV5-6 and TRBJ2-5; D gene unclear. The CDR3 runs to 14 residues. Trimming cost V 1 base and J 2 bases, with 9 bases left between them. Germline V CDR1 and CDR2: SGHDT, YYEEEE. This CDR3 reads CASSLLSEQETQYF. CDR3 DNA sequence: TGTGCCAGCAGCTTGTTGTCAGAACAAGAGACCCAGTACTTC.

This sequence joins TRBV5-1 and TRBJ2-7; 8 nucleotides align to TRBD2. Per germline, CDR1 SGHRS and CDR2 YFSETQ. V lost 3 bases, J lost 7 bases, and 15 bases stayed unmatched. This CDR3 has 16 amino acids. The CDR3 DNA sequence: TGCGCCAGCAGCTCGGATTTGGGACTAGACTTCGTAGAGCAGTACTTC. Translating gives CASSSDLGLDFVEQYF.

The rearrangement uses TRBV27 and TRBJ1-4, with 9 bases that match TRBD1. Per the germline V gene, CDR1 is MNHEY and CDR2 is SMNVEV (reference sequence). Losses at the gene ends were 3 bases for V and 10 bases for J; bases not matched to a gene: 6. The CDR3 is 14 residues long. The CDR3 is CASSFRDREGKLFF. In DNA form, the CDR3 reads TGTGCCAGCAGTTTCCGGGACAGGGAGGGAAAACTGTTTTTT.

The V gene is TRBV6-6, the J gene TRBJ2-5; D is undetermined. Trimming stripped 3 bases from V and 5 bases from J, with 7 bases between. CDR1 is MNHNY, CDR2 SVGAGI, per germline (reference sequence). The CDR3 is 12 amino acids. The CDR3 reads CASSYLEETQYF. Here the CDR3 DNA reads TGTGCCAGCAGTTATTTGGAGGAGACCCAGTACTTC.

The chain is built from TRBV4-3 and TRBJ1-4; no firm D call. There are 14 residues in the CDR3. V lost 2 bases to trimming and J lost 7 bases, with 11 bases between them. Germline CDR1 and CDR2: LGHNA and YSLEER. The CDR3 reads CASSQSGLGEKLFF. Here the CDR3 DNA reads TGCGCCAGCAGCCAATCGGGGTTGGGTGAAAAACTGTTTTTT.

The chain carries TRBV15 and TRBJ1-1; TRBD1 agrees at 9 bases. The J segment lost 4 bases and the V segment lost 3 bases, leaving 15 bases of the junction unmatched. CDR3 length: 18 residues. The germline CDR1 and CDR2 sequences are LNHNV and YYDKDF (reference sequence). The CDR3 protein is CATSSPPTGTGSGTEAFF. The CDR3 nucleotides read TGTGCCACCAGCAGTCCTCCTACCGGGACAGGGTCGGGCACTGAAGCTTTCTTT.